These 7 T cell receptor beta chains share one sample of origin, sequenced in a study of blood T cell repertoires in COVID-19. Assay: immunoSEQ multiplex PCR; the TCRdb copy retains only in-frame clones and omits some. This sample has about 360,000 clones; 70% to 90% occur once, and the top ten carry around 2%. Input material: PBMCs or T cells enriched from blood (not recorded which). The receptor set was obtained from a woman aged 40-49 years with acute COVID-19.

The V call is TRBV4-2, the J call TRBJ1-4, with 7 bases matching TRBD1. From germline, CDR1 is LGHNA and CDR2 YNFKEQ. The V and J ends lost 0 bases and 8 bases, in that order; junction bases with no gene match: 9. The CDR3 runs to 16 residues. The CDR3 sequence: CASSQDIRGSDEKLFF. Written as DNA, the CDR3 is TGTGCCAGCAGCCAAGATATCAGGGGGTCAGACGAAAAACTGTTTTTT.

The count of this clone is one. This same CDR3 is encoded by further DNA sequences in the sample. CDR3: CASSLAGLSGNTIYF. The CDR3 DNA sequence: TGTGCCAGCAGCTTAGCAGGTCTCTCTGGAAACACCATATATTTT. The chain uses TRBV11-2 and TRBJ1-3; D is undetermined. CDR3 length equals 15 residues. V lost 1 base, J lost 0 bases, and 7 bases lay in between. Germline V gene sequence: CDR1 SGHAT, CDR2 FQNNGV.

This chain uses TRBV29-1 with TRBJ2-2, with D unclear. The CDR3 sequence is 13 residues long. With 3 bases removed from V and 8 bases from J, the gap between germline ends came to 13 bases. CDR1 SQVTM and CDR2 ANQGSEA come from the germline V gene. In DNA, the CDR3 is TGCAGCGTTGACGCTCCTTGGCCAGGGGAGCTGTTTTTT. Its protein is CSVDAPWPGELFF.

This clone is a singleton in its sample. The chain has TRBV5-1 and TRBJ1-6; D not certain. V shed 6 bases and J shed 5 bases, with 12 bases lying between them. Looked up from germline, CDR1 is SGHRS and CDR2 is YFSETQ. This CDR3 is 14 amino acids long. The CDR3 region is CASTLRQDNSPLHF. For the CDR3, the DNA is TGCGCCAGCACCCTAAGACAAGATAATTCACCCCTCCACTTT.

The chain has TRBV9 and TRBJ1-3; maybe TRBD1 (6 bases). The V gene lost 4 bases and the J gene lost 7 bases, with 24 bases spanning the gap. The germline CDR1 and CDR2 sequences are SGDLS and YYNGEE. The CDR3 is 17 residues long. CDR3 protein: CASSRYRVVDGSNTIYF. In DNA form, the CDR3 reads TGTGCCAGCAGCCGATACAGGGTAGTGGATGGCAGTAACACCATATATTTT.

The rearrangement joins TRBV6-2 or TRBV6-3 to TRBJ2-7; the D gene is possibly TRBD1 (5 bases). This CDR3 has 12 amino acids. Germline V gene sequence: CDR1 MNHEY, CDR2 SVGEGT. V was pared by 5 bases and J by 6 bases, with 11 bases between. CDR3: CASSVTAFEQYF. The CDR3 bases are TGTGCCAGCAGTGTGACAGCCTTCGAGCAGTACTTC.

The rearrangement joins TRBV24-1 to TRBJ1-5; TRBD1 is a possible D gene (5 bases). V was cut by 9 bases and J by 2 bases, with 13 bases left in between. This CDR3 region has 14 residues. CDR1 KGHDR and CDR2 SFDVKD come from the germline V gene. DNA for the CDR3: TGTGCCACCCCGGGACTGGCTGGCAATCAGCCCCAGCATTTT. It codes for CATPGLAGNQPQHF.